Listed below are T cell receptor beta chains from one sample, sequenced in a study of cytomegalovirus exposure and HLA in healthy donors. Assay used: immunoSEQ multiplex PCR; TCRdb lists only in-frame clones, some missing. In the table there are roughly 150,000 clones, about 82% of which are singletons. Sequencing used PBMCs. The receptors come from a man aged 30 to 45 in good health. The CDR3 runs from the conserved cysteine through the conserved F or W. Fields, in order: J gene, clone size, V gene, D gene, CDR3 protein, CDR3 DNA. A D gene is named only where the DNA matches it firmly. Only some rows state a clone size, as once, few, many or a class for expanded clones.

TRBJ2-5 NA TRBV10-3 TRBD2 CATLGEGGETQYF TGTGCCACCCTTGGGGAGGGCGGGGAGACCCAGTACTTC
TRBJ2-5 many TRBV7-6 NA CASSTPPDTGGEYF TGTGCCAGCAGTACTCCCCCCGACACCGGAGGGGAGTACTTC
TRBJ2-1 once TRBV6-5 TRBD2 CASTSAGGDEQFF TGTGCCAGCACTTCGGCCGGGGGGGATGAGCAGTTCTTC
TRBJ2-7 NA TRBV5-1 TRBD1 CASSTAGTAFSEQYF TGCGCCAGCAGCACAGCCGGGACAGCTTTTTCCGAGCAGTACTTC
TRBJ1-2 NA TRBV18 TRBD1 CASSLGQGTDGYTF TGTGCCAGCTCATTGGGACAGGGGACTGATGGCTACACCTTC
TRBJ1-5 few TRBV6-6 TRBD1 CASSYRTGGNQPQHF TGTGCCAGCAGTTACAGGACAGGGGGCAATCAGCCCCAGCATTTT
TRBJ1-1 few TRBV21-1 NA CASSADRANTEAFF TGTGCCAGCAGTGCCGACAGGGCTAACACTGAAGCTTTCTTT
TRBJ1-5 NA TRBV2 NA CASQVISSGQPQHF TGTGCCAGCCAAGTTATTTCTTCCGGTCAGCCCCAGCATTTT
TRBJ2-6 NA TRBV7-9 TRBD2 CASSRSGGFSGANVLTF TGTGCCAGCAGCCGCAGCGGGGGGTTCTCTGGGGCCAACGTCCTGACTTTC
TRBJ1-4 NA TRBV28 NA CASSNIGQRLFF TGTGCCAGCAGTAACATCGGACAAAGGCTGTTTTTT
TRBJ2-6 NA TRBV6-1 NA CASSWESSGANVLTF TGTGCCAGCAGTTGGGAGAGCTCTGGGGCCAACGTCCTGACTTTC